Only a few counts were recorded for the clone carrying this T cell receptor beta chain. Its antigen is currently unknown. Distinct nucleotide sequences in the sample also encode this CDR3. This CDR3 is built from 14 residues. Germline V gene lookup returns CDR1 LNHDA and CDR2 SQIVND (reference sequence). Trimming left V 3 bases short and J 1 base short, with 9 bases between. This sample is drawn from a study of PD-1 blockade in classical Hodgkin lymphoma. Across the whole study: Nivolumab was administered to patients intravenously at 3 mg/kg every 2 weeks.

Time point given: cycle 4 day 1 (C4D1), after less than 7 weeks of nivolumab. Each patient's relapse followed autologous stem cell transplantation, and brentuximab vedotin exposure varied. The CD4+ T cells used were purified from thawed PBMCs through magnetic negative selection. Study-wide findings and caveats: Patients starting nivolumab under 1 year after ASCT were excluded. Whoever responded completely had baseline diversity much like that seen in newly diagnosed patients. The CD4+ diversity rise by C4D1 was clearest in complete responders.

Libraries were prepared by immunoSEQ multiplex PCR; TCRdb keeps only in-frame clonotypes and omits some of them. The repertoire holds 25,000 to 35,000 clones, with around 79% as singletons. The chain uses TRBV19 and TRBJ1-2, with D possibly TRBD1 on 6 matching bases. The sequences come from CD4+ T cells from blood, collected before the fourth cycle of nivolumab. This receptor was identified in a human donor with classical Hodgkin lymphoma. The CDR3 nucleotides read TGTGCCAGTAGTATCGGGGGGCGTAACTATGGCTACACCTTC. It codes for CASSIGGRNYGYTF.